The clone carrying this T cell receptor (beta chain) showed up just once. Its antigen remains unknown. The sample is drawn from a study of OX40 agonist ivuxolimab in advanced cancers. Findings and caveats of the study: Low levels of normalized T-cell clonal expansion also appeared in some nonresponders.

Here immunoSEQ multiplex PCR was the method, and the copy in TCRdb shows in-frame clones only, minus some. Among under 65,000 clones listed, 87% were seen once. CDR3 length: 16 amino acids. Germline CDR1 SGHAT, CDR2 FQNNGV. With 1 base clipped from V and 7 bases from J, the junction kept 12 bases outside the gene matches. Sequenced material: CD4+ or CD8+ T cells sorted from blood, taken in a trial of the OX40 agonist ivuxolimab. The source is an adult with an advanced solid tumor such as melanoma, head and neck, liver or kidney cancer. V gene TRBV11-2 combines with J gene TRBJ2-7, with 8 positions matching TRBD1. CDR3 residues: CASSLAVGQGRLEQYF. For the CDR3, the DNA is TGTGCCAGCAGCTTAGCCGTCGGACAGGGTAGATTGGAGCAGTACTTC. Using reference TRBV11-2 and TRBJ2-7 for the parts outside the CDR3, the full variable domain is EAGVAQSPRYKIIEKRQSVAFWCNPISGHATLYWYQQILGQGPKLLIQFQNNGVVDDSQLPKDRFSAERLKGVDSTLKIQPAKLEDSAVYLCASSLAVGQGRLEQYFGPGTRLTVT.